The 3 T cell receptor beta chains in this list originate from one sample, sequenced in a study of shared clonotypes between healthy human individuals. Assay used: immunoSEQ multiplex PCR; TCRdb lists only in-frame clones, some missing. Found here are approximately 620,000 clones, 97% of them singletons; the top ten hold 0.045% to 0.06%. Input material: naive CD4+ T cells sorted from blood. Subset denoted: CD45RA+ positively selected. These TCRs come from a woman between 25 and 40 years old in good health.

The gene calls are TRBV5-1 and TRBJ1-4; D call uncertain. The CDR3 contains 15 residues. V lost 0 bases and J lost 5, with 11 bases in between. Per germline, CDR1 SGHRS and CDR2 YFSETQ. CDR3 region: CASSLVPVENEKLFF. CDR3 coding DNA: TGCGCCAGCAGCTTGGTCCCAGTAGAGAATGAAAAACTGTTTTTT.

The V call is TRBV6-6, the J call TRBJ2-1, with a tentative D call TRBD2 (5 bases). Germline V lookup: CDR1 MNHNY, CDR2 SVGAGI (reference sequence). The CDR3 has 16 amino acids. V shed 5 bases and J shed 7 bases, with 21 bases lying between them. CDR3 loop: CASSTSGGRPFNEQFF. The CDR3 nucleotides read TGTGCCAGCAGTACTTCTGGCGGGCGCCCTTTTAATGAGCAGTTCTTC.

The J gene is TRBJ2-5, the V gene TRBV7-8; no clear D gene. Trimming shortened V by 2 bases and J by 3 bases, and 13 bases separated the two germline ends. This CDR3 has 15 residues. Germline CDR1 and CDR2: SGHVS and FQNEAQ. In DNA form, the CDR3 reads TGTGCCAGCAGCTTAAGTCGACAACCAAAAGAGACCCAGTACTTC. Translated, it gives CASSLSRQPKETQYF.